This T cell receptor (beta chain) is drawn from a study of cytomegalovirus exposure and HLA in healthy donors. Study findings and constraints: Reportedly, cytomegalovirus status was diagnosed with high sensitivity and specificity.

Turning to this clone: Its antigen is not identified.

The PCR made use of 60 Vbeta and 13 Jbeta primers. Profiling relied on immunoSEQ multiplex PCR, and the TCRdb table lists in-frame clones only, not all of them. The table lists about 150,000 clones, about 83% of them singletons, with approximately 4% in the top ten. The J segment lost 3 bases and the V segment lost 4 bases, leaving 8 bases of the junction unmatched. Germline loops: CDR1 SNHLY, CDR2 FYNNEI. This CDR3 comprises 16 residues. Sequences were obtained from PBMCs. This sequence was found in a woman aged 40 to 49 in good health and CMV-seronegative. V gene TRBV2 combines with J gene TRBJ1-3, with 8 bases lining up with TRBD1. The CDR3 loop reads CASSAAGGNNGNTIYF. DNA of the CDR3: TGTGCCAGCAGTGCGGCAGGGGGCAATAATGGAAACACCATATATTTT.